This TCR beta chain was observed in a study of cytomegalovirus exposure and HLA in healthy donors. The PCR was carried out with 60 Vbeta primers and 13 Jbeta primers. Generated by immunoSEQ multiplex PCR, the TCRdb table keeps only in-frame clones and is missing some. The sample carries about 300,000 clones, 70% to 90% recorded once. Trimming removed 5 bases from V and 5 bases from J; junction bases left unmatched: 6. The CDR3 runs 14 residues. Germline loops: CDR1 SNHLY, CDR2 FYNNEI. This chain joins TRBV2 and TRBJ2-7; 10 positions match TRBD1. Sequenced: PBMCs. This TCR was recovered from a man in his forties in good health and CMV-seropositive. CDR3: CASSHRDRGHEQYF. The CDR3 bases are TGTGCCAGCAGTCACCGGGACAGGGGACACGAGCAGTACTTC.